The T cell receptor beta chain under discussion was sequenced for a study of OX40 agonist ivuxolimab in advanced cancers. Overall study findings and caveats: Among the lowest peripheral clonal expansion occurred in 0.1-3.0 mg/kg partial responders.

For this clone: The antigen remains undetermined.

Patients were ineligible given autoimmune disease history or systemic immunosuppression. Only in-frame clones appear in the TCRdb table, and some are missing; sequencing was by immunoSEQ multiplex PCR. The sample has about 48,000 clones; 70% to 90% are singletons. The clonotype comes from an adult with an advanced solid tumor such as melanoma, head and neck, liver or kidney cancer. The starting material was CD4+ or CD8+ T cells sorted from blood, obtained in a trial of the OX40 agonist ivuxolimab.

CDR3 region: CASSLEAIGAVYNEQFF. The CDR3 DNA reads as TGTGCCAGCAGCTTAGAAGCGATCGGGGCCGTCTACAATGAGCAGTTCTTC. The chain couples TRBV13 to TRBJ2-1; the D call may be TRBD1 or TRBD2 (5 bases each). The germline gives CDR1 PRHDT, CDR2 FYEKMQ (reference sequence). The CDR3 sequence is 17 residues long. V lost 1 base, J lost 3 bases, and 16 bases lay in between.